This T cell receptor beta chain came from a study of blood T cell repertoires in COVID-19. This clone has a handful of counts. Clones were read by immunoSEQ multiplex PCR, and TCRdb kept only the in-frame ones, dropping some. Of roughly 120,000 clones detected, more than 80% appear once; the ten largest clones hold less than 30%. Germline CDR1 and CDR2: SGHRS and YFSETQ. The CDR3 runs to 17 residues. Unmatched junction bases numbered 7, after V lost 0 bases and J lost 0 bases. The chain combines TRBV5-1 with TRBJ1-2; 8 positions match TRBD1. The sample was peripheral blood. The receptor was isolated from a man aged 70 or older with active or convalescent COVID-19. This CDR3 reads CASSLAGGQSSNYGYTF. DNA of the CDR3: TGCGCCAGCAGCTTGGCAGGGGGCCAATCTTCTAACTATGGCTACACCTTC.